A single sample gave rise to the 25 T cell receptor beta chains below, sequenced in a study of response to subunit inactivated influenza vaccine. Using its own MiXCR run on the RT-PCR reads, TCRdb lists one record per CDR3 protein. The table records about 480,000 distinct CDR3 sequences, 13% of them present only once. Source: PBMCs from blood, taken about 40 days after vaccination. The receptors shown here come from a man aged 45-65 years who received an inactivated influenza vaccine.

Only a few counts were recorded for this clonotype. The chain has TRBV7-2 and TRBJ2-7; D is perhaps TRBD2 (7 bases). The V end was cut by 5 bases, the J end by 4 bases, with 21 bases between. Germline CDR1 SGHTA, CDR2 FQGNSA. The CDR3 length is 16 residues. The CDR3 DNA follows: TGTGCCAGCAGCAGGGGGAGGGCTAGCCGAGGGTACGAGCAGTACTTC. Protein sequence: CASSRGRASRGYEQYF. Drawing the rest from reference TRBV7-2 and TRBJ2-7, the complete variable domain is GAGVSQSPSNKVTEKGKDVELRCDPISGHTALYWYRQSLGQGLEFLIYFQGNSAPDKSGLPSDRFSAERTGGSVSTLTIQRTQQEDSAVYLCASSRGRASRGYEQYFGPGTRLTVT.

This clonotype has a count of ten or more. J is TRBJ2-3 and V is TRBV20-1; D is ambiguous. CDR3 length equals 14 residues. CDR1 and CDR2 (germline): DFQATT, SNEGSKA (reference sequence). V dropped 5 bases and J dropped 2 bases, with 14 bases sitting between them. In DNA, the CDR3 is TGCAGTGCTTCCGACGGCGTCTACACAGATACGCAGTATTTT. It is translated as CSASDGVYTDTQYF.

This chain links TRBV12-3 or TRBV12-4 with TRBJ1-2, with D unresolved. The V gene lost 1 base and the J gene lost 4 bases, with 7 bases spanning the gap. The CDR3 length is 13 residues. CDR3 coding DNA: TGTGCCAGCAGTTTAGAGGGTGCCTATGGCTACACCTTC. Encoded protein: CASSLEGAYGYTF.

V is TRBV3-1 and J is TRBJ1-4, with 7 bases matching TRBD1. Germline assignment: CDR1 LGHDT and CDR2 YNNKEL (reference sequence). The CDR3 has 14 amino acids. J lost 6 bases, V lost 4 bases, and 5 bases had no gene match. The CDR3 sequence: CASSPQGFDEKLFF. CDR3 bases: TGTGCCAGCAGCCCACAGGGGTTCGATGAAAAACTGTTTTTT.

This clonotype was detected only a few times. CDR3 DNA sequence: TGTGCCAGCAGCTTGGTCCAGATCTTTATCCGCACAGATACGCAGTATTTT. It is translated as CASSLVQIFIRTDTQYF. This chain uses TRBV5-8 with TRBJ2-3; no definite D call. The CDR3 is made up of 17 amino acids. The germline V and J ends were trimmed by 0 bases and 1 base, with 15 bases remaining between them. CDR1 is SGHTS and CDR2 is YDEGEE in the germline V gene.

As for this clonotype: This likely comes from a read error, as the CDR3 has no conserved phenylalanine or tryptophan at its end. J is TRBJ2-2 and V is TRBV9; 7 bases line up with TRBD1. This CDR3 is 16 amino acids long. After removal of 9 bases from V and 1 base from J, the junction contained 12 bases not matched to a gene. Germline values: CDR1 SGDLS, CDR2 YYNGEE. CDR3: CATSDTGDKNTGELFS. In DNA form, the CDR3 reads TGTGCCACTTCAGACACAGGGGACAAGAACACCGGGGAGCTGTTTTCT.

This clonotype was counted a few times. CDR3 amino acids: CASSQDEREDPYEQYF. The CDR3 nucleotides read TGTGCCAGCAGCCAAGATGAGCGGGAGGACCCCTACGAGCAGTACTTC. The chain has TRBV4-2 and TRBJ2-7; 9 bases fit TRBD2. In germline, CDR1 is LGHNA, CDR2 YNFKEQ. The V and J ends lost 0 bases and 2 bases, in that order; junction bases with no gene match: 5. The CDR3 is 16 amino acids.

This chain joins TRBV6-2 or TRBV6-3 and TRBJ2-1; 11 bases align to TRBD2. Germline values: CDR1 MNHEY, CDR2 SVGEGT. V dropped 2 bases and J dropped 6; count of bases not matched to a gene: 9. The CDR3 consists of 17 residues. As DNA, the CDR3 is TGTGCCAGCAGTTACAGTCGGTTAGCGGGGGGGCTCAATGAGCAGTTCTTC. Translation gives CASSYSRLAGGLNEQFF.

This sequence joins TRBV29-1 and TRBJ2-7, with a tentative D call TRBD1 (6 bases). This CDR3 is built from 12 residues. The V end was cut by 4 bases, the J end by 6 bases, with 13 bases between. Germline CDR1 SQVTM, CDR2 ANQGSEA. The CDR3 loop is CSVGQALSEQYF. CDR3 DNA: TGCAGCGTTGGACAGGCACTTAGCGAGCAGTACTTC.

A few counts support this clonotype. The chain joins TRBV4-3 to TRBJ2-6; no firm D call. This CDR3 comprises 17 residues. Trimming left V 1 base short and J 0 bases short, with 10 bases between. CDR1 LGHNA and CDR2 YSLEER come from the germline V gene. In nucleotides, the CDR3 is TGCGCCAGCAGCCAAGCCCCAGCCCGCTCTGGGGCCAACGTCCTGACTTTC. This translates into CASSQAPARSGANVLTF.

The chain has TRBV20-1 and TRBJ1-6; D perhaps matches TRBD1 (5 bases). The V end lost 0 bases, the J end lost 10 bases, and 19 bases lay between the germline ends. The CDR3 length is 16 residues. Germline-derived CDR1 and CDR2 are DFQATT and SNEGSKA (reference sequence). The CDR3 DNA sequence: TGCAGTGCTAGAGATCTCACAGGTGGTCTTCGGTCACCCCTCCACTTT. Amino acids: CSARDLTGGLRSPLHF.

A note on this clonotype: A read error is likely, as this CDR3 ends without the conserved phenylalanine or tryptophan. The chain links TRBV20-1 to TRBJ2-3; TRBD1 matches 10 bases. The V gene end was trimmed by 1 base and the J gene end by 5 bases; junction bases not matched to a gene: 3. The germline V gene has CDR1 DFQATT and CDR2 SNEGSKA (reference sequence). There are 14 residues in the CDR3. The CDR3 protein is CSARVGTGEDTQYI. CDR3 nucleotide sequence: TGCAGTGCTAGAGTTGGGACAGGGGAAGATACGCAGTATATT.

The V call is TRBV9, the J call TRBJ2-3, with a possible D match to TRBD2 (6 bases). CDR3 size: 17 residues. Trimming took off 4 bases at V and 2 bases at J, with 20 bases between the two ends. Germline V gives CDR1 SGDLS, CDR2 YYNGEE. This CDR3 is CASSPYGSRGITDTQYF. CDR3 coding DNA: TGTGCCAGCAGCCCCTACGGCTCGCGGGGCATCACAGATACGCAGTATTTT.

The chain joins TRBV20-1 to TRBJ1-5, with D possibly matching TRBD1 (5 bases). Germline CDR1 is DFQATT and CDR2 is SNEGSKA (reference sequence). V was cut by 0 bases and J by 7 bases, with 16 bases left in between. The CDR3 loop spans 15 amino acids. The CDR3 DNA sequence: TGCAGTGCTAGAGATCGTACGGGGGAAGGACAGCCCCAGCATTTT. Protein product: CSARDRTGEGQPQHF.

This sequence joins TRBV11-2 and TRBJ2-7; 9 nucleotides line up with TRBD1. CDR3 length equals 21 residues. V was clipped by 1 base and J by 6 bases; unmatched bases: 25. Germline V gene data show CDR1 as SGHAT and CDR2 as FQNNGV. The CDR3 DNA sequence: TGTGCCAGCAGCTTAGTTCGGTGGGACAGGGCTCCGAGAGGAAACTCGGGCGAGCAGTACTTC. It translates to CASSLVRWDRAPRGNSGEQYF.

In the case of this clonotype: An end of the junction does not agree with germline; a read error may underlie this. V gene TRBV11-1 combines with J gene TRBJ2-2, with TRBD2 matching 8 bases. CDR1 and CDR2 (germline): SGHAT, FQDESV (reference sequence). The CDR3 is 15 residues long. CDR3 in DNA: TGTCCCAGCAGCTTAGAAGCGGGAGTGGCCGGGGAGCTGTTTTTT. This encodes CPSSLEAGVAGELFF.

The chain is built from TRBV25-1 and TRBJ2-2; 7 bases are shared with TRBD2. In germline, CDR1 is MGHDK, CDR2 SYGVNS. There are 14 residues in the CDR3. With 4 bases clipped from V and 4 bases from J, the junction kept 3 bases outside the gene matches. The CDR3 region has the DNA TGTGCCAGCAGTGCGACTAGCCTCACCGGGGAGCTGTTTTTT. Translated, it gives CASSATSLTGELFF.

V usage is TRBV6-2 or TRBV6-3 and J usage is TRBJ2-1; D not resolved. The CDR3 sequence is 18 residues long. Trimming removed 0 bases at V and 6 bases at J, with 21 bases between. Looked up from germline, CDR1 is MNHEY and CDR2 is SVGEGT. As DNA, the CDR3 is TGTGCCAGCAGTTACTCCCCGAAAACTTCCCAGATTGGCAATGAGCAGTTCTTC. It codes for CASSYSPKTSQIGNEQFF.

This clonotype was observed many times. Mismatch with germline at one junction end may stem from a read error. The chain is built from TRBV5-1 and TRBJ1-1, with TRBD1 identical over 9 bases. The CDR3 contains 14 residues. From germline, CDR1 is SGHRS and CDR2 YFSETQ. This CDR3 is CASSSQGANTEAFF. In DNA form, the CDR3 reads TGTGCCAGCAGTTCACAGGGGGCGAACACTGAAGCTTTCTTT.

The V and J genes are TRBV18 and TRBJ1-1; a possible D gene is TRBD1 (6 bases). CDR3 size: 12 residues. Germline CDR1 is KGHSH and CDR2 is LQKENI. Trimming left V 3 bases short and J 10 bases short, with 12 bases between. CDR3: CASSPRQDGAFF. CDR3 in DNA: TGTGCCAGCTCACCGAGACAGGACGGAGCTTTCTTT. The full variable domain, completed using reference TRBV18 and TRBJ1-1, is NAGVMQNPRHLVRRRGQEARLRCSPMKGHSHVYWYRQLPEEGLKFMVYLQKENIIDESGMPKERFSAEFPKEGPSILRIQQVVRGDSAAYFCASSPRQDGAFFGQGTRLTVV.

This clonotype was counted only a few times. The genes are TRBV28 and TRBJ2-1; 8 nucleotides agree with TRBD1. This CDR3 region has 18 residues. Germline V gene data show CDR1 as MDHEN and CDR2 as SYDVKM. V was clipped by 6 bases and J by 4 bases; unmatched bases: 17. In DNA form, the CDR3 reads TGTGCCAGCAGCCCATCCTATGGCACACAGGGGGTGTACAATGAGCAGTTCTTC. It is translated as CASSPSYGTQGVYNEQFF.

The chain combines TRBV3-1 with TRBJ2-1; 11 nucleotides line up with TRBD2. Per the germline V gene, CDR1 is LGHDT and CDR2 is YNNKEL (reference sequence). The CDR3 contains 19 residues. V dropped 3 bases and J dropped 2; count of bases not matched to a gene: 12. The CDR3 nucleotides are TGTGCCAGCAGCCATTCCCAAGTCGGGACTAGCGGTCCCTACAATGAGCAGTTCTTC. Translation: CASSHSQVGTSGPYNEQFF.

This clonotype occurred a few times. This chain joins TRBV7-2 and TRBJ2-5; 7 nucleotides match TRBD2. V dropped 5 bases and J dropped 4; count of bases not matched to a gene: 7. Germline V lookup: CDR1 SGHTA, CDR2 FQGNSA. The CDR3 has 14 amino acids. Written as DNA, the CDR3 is TGTGCCAGCAGCCGGGGCGGCGGGGGAGAGACCCAGTACTTC. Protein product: CASSRGGGGETQYF. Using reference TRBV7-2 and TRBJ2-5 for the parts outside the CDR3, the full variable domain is GAGVSQSPSNKVTEKGKDVELRCDPISGHTALYWYRQSLGQGLEFLIYFQGNSAPDKSGLPSDRFSAERTGGSVSTLTIQRTQQEDSAVYLCASSRGGGGETQYFGPGTRLLVL.

CDR3 residues: CASSQTPGTSPHEQFF. CDR3 bases: TGCGCCAGCAGCCAGACCCCCGGGACTAGCCCCCATGAGCAGTTCTTC. The rearrangement uses TRBV4-1 and TRBJ2-1; 9 bases line up with TRBD2. Unmatched junction bases numbered 11, after V lost 3 bases and J lost 8 bases. The V gene's germline CDR1 is MGHRA and CDR2 YSYEKL. The CDR3 covers 16 residues.

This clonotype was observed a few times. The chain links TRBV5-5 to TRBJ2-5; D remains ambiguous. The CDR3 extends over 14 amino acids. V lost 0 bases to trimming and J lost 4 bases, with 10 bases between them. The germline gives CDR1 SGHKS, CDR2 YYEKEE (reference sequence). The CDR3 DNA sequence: TGTGCCAGCAGCTTGGGAATGTCAGGAGAGACCCAGTACTTC. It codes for CASSLGMSGETQYF.